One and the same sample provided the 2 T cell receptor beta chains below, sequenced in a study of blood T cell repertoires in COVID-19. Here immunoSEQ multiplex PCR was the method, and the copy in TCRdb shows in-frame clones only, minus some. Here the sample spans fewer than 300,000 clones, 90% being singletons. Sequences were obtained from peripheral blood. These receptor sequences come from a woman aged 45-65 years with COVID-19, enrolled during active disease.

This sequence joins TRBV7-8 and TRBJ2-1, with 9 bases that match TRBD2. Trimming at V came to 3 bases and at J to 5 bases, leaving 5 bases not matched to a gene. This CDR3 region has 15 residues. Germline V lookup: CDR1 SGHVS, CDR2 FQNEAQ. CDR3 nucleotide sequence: TGTGCCAGCAGCTTCCCTAGCGGGATAAACAATGAGCAGTTCTTC. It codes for CASSFPSGINNEQFF.

CDR3 loop: CASSLGTPPREQYF. CDR3 bases: TGCGCCAGCAGCCTCGGGACACCACCTCGAGAGCAGTACTTC. The chain joins TRBV5-1 to TRBJ2-7; a possible D gene is TRBD1 (6 bases). The CDR3 extends over 14 amino acids. Trimming took 4 bases from V and 7 from J, leaving 18 bases between them. From germline, CDR1 is SGHRS and CDR2 YFSETQ.